This passage covers 20 T cell receptor beta chains from one sample sequenced in a study of cytomegalovirus exposure and HLA in healthy donors. 60 Vbeta and 13 Jbeta primers were used in PCR. Sequencing was performed with immunoSEQ multiplex PCR; in TCRdb, only in-frame clones are kept and a portion is missing. The table has around 150,000 clones, roughly 79% seen once. The material sequenced was PBMCs. These receptors were obtained from a male donor in good health and CMV-seropositive.

The chain carries TRBV5-6 and TRBJ1-5; 9 positions match TRBD1. J was trimmed by 9 bases and V by 4 bases; bases with no gene match: 8. CDR3 size: 14 residues. Germline V CDR1 and CDR2: SGHDT, YYEEEE. The CDR3 nucleotides read TGTGCCAGCAGCCGGACAGGGGCTTCGGCGCCCCAGCATTTT. It codes for CASSRTGASAPQHF.

The chain uses TRBV7-3 and TRBJ2-5; D gene uncertain. The germline V gene encodes CDR1 SGHTA and CDR2 FQGTGA. The CDR3 consists of 14 residues. V lost 4 bases and J lost 3, with 12 bases in between. CDR3 in DNA: TGTGCCAGCAGCTCCCGAACGGCGGAAGAGACCCAGTACTTC. It yields the protein CASSSRTAEETQYF.

In its sample, this clone was seen many times. This sequence joins TRBV6-4 and TRBJ1-6; a weak D match, TRBD1 (6 bases). This CDR3 contains 14 residues. Trimming took 4 bases from V and 7 from J, leaving 11 bases between them. In germline, CDR1 is MRHNA, CDR2 SNTAGT. CDR3 loop: CASSANRENSPLHF. The CDR3 coding sequence is TGTGCCAGCAGTGCGAACAGGGAGAATTCACCCCTCCACTTT.

The chain links TRBV4-1 to TRBJ2-1; D is possibly TRBD2 (5 bases). CDR3 size: 16 residues. Trimming shortened V by 4 bases and J by 4 bases, and 17 bases separated the two germline ends. CDR1 is MGHRA, CDR2 YSYEKL, per germline. DNA of the CDR3: TGCGCCAGCAGCCCGGGGTCAAGGCGGGCTTACAATGAGCAGTTCTTC. Translated: CASSPGSRRAYNEQFF.

V and J are TRBV11-2 and TRBJ1-1; D perhaps matches TRBD1 (5 bases). Per germline, CDR1 SGHAT and CDR2 FQNNGV. Trimming shortened V by 2 bases and J by 1 base, and 11 bases separated the two germline ends. The CDR3 contains 15 residues. CDR3 coding DNA: TGTGCCAGCAGCTTATGGGCGGGGGGGAACACTGAAGCTTTCTTT. Translating gives CASSLWAGGNTEAFF.

V gene TRBV19 combines with J gene TRBJ1-2; no reliable D call. In germline, CDR1 is LNHDA, CDR2 SQIVND (reference sequence). This CDR3 has 13 amino acids. The V gene lost 5 bases and the J gene lost 3 bases, with 10 bases spanning the gap. The CDR3 is CASSLTPDYGYTF. CDR3 in DNA: TGTGCCAGTAGTTTAACGCCGGACTATGGCTACACCTTC.

V gene TRBV19 combines with J gene TRBJ2-5; TRBD1 might be the D (5 bases). The V end was cut by 1 base, the J end by 5 bases, with 23 bases between. The CDR3 runs 18 residues. Germline CDR1 and CDR2: LNHDA and SQIVND (reference sequence). The CDR3 protein is CASSIALRADPNRETQYF. CDR3 coding DNA: TGTGCCAGTAGTATAGCGCTCAGGGCCGACCCCAACCGGGAGACCCAGTACTTC.

The chain carries TRBV16 and TRBJ1-5, with D hard to call. The V and J ends lost 1 base and 4 bases respectively, with 14 bases between them. The CDR3 totals 16 residues. Germline CDR1 and CDR2: KGHSY and FQNENV. The CDR3 coding sequence is TGTGCCAGCAGCCAATATAGTCAAGGGAGGAATCAGCCCCAGCATTTT. It specifies CASSQYSQGRNQPQHF.

The chain has TRBV18 and TRBJ1-5, with a tentative D call TRBD1 (5 bases). V lost 3 bases and J 4 bases, leaving 10 bases between the germline ends. CDR1 KGHSH and CDR2 LQKENI come from the germline V gene. The CDR3 sequence is 14 residues long. CDR3 nucleotide sequence: TGTGCCAGCTCACCGGGGGGTGGGAATCAGCCCCAGCATTTT. Its translation is CASSPGGGNQPQHF.

This rearrangement joins TRBV29-1 to TRBJ2-1; 16 bases agree with TRBD2. Germline V gives CDR1 SQVTM, CDR2 ANQGSEA. This CDR3 contains 19 residues. The V and J ends lost 5 bases and 0 bases, in that order; junction bases with no gene match: 10. The CDR3 region has the DNA TGCAGCGTTCCCTATCCGGGACTAGCGGGGGGGAGCTCCTACAATGAGCAGTTCTTC. This sequence encodes CSVPYPGLAGGSSYNEQFF.

The gene calls are TRBV11-2 and TRBJ1-1; TRBD1 might be the D (5 bases). The germline gives CDR1 SGHAT, CDR2 FQNNGV. V was trimmed by 3 bases and J by 4 bases, leaving 15 bases between them. The CDR3 runs to 15 residues. The CDR3 sequence is CASSFGGGEVTEAFF. CDR3 sequence (DNA): TGTGCCAGCAGCTTCGGAGGAGGGGAGGTCACTGAAGCTTTCTTT.

This chain links TRBV19 with TRBJ1-5; the D gene is possibly TRBD1 (5 bases). The V end lost 2 bases, the J end lost 2 bases, and 22 bases lay between the germline ends. The CDR3 covers 19 residues. From germline, CDR1 is LNHDA and CDR2 SQIVND (reference sequence). The chain's CDR3 is CASSINGVGGDGGNQPQHF. DNA of the CDR3: TGTGCCAGTAGTATAAACGGGGTGGGGGGTGATGGAGGCAATCAGCCCCAGCATTTT.

The rearrangement joins TRBV27 to TRBJ1-4; unclear D gene. V was pared by 3 bases and J by 0 bases, with 8 bases between. The CDR3 loop spans 15 amino acids. From germline, CDR1 is MNHEY and CDR2 SMNVEV (reference sequence). The CDR3 region is CASSFADTTNEKLFF. The CDR3 DNA follows: TGTGCCAGCAGTTTTGCGGATACAACTAATGAAAAACTGTTTTTT.

This chain joins TRBV27 and TRBJ2-7, with D possibly matching TRBD1 (5 bases). Germline V gene lookup returns CDR1 MNHEY and CDR2 SMNVEV (reference sequence). With 7 bases removed from V and 7 bases from J, the gap between germline ends came to 29 bases. The CDR3 totals 17 residues. This CDR3 reads CASTGRGGRAREWEQYF. The CDR3 nucleotides are TGTGCCAGCACCGGAAGGGGCGGCAGGGCGCGAGAATGGGAGCAGTACTTC.

This chain connects TRBV9 to TRBJ2-2; a possible D gene is TRBD2 (5 bases). CDR1 and CDR2 (germline): SGDLS, YYNGEE. The CDR3 sequence is 15 residues long. The ends were cut back, 4 bases at V and 5 bases at J, with 15 bases in the middle. CDR3 nucleotides: TGTGCCAGCAGCCCATCCCCCTCGGGGACCGGGGAGCTGTTTTTT. It translates to CASSPSPSGTGELFF.

The J gene is TRBJ2-5, the V gene TRBV6-5; TRBD1 aligns across 9 bases. The J call may be incorrect, as the DNA end agrees better with TRBJ2-7. Germline lookup yields CDR1 MNHEY and CDR2 SVGAGI. The CDR3 totals 15 residues. The CDR3 DNA reads as TGTGCCAGCAGTTACTCCAGGGACAGGGCCTACGAGCAGTACTTC. Protein sequence: CASSYSRDRAYEQYF.

The rearrangement uses TRBV5-5 and TRBJ2-1; no clear D. V lost 2 bases to trimming and J lost 4 bases, with 4 bases between them. The CDR3 consists of 12 residues. Germline lookup yields CDR1 SGHKS and CDR2 YYEKEE (reference sequence). The CDR3 protein is CASSLRYNEQFF. The CDR3 bases are TGTGCCAGCAGCTTACGGTACAATGAGCAGTTCTTC. The whole variable domain, filled in from reference TRBV5-5 and TRBJ2-1, reads DAGVTQSPTHLIKTRGQQVTLRCSPISGHKSVSWYQQVLGQGPQFIFQYYEKEERGRGNFPDRFSARQFPNYSSELNVNALLLGDSALYLCASSLRYNEQFFGPGTRLTVL.

The V gene is TRBV6-4, the J gene TRBJ1-1; 7 nucleotides agree with TRBD1. With 8 bases clipped from V and 4 bases from J, the junction kept 1 base outside the gene matches. The CDR3 totals 11 residues. The germline CDR1 and CDR2 sequences are MRHNA and SNTAGT. The CDR3 DNA reads TGTGCCAGCCGGGACAGCACTGAAGCTTTCTTT. This sequence encodes CASRDSTEAFF.

This chain connects TRBV7-9 to TRBJ2-7; TRBD2 matches at 7 bases. The V and J ends lost 1 base and 3 bases, in that order; junction bases with no gene match: 6. The length of the CDR3 is 15 residues. Germline CDR1 reads SEHNR; CDR2 reads FQNEAQ (reference sequence). The CDR3 here is CASSLDGGGDYEQYF. The CDR3 nucleotides read TGTGCCAGCAGCTTAGATGGGGGGGGAGACTACGAGCAGTACTTC.

This clone was seen a single time. The chain joins TRBV4-3 to TRBJ2-5, with 8 nucleotides matching TRBD1. Germline V CDR1 and CDR2: LGHNA, YSLEER. The CDR3 is made up of 14 amino acids. Trimming at V came to 3 bases and at J to 5 bases, leaving 5 bases not matched to a gene. CDR3 bases: TGCGCCAGCAGCCATGATAGACAGGGGGAGACCCAGTACTTC. This gives the protein CASSHDRQGETQYF.